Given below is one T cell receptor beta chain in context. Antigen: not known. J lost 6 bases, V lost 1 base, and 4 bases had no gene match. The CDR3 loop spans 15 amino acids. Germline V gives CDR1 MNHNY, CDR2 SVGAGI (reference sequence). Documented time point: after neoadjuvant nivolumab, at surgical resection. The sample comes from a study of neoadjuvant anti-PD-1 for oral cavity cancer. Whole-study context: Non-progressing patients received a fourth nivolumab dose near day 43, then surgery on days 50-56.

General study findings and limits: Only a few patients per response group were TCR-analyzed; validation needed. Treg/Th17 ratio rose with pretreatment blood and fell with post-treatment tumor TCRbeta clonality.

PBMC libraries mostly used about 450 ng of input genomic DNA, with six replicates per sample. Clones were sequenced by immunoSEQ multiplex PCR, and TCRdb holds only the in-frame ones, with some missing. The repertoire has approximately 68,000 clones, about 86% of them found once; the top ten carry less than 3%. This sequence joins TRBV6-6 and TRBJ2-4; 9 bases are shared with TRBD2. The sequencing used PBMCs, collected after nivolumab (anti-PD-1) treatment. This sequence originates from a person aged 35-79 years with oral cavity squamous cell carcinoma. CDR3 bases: TGTGCCAGCAGTTACTTTCCTAGCGGGGTAAACATTCAGTACTTC. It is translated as CASSYFPSGVNIQYF.